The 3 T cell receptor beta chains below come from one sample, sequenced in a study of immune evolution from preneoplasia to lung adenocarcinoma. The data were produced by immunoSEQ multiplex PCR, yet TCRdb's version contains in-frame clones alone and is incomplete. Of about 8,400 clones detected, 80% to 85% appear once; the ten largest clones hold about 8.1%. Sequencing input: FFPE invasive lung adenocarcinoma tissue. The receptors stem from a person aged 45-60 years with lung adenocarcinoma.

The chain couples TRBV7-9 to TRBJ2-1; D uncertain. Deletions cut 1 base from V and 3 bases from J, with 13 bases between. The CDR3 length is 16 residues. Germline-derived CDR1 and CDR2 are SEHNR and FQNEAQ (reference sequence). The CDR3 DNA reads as TGTGCCAGCAGCTTAGGTGGTAGCCATGACTACAATGAGCAGTTCTTC. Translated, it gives CASSLGGSHDYNEQFF.

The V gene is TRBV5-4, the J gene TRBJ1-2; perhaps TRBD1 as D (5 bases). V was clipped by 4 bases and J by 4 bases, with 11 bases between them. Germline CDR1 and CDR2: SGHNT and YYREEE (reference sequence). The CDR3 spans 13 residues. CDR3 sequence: CASSRGRGYGYTF. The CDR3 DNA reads TGTGCCAGCAGCAGGGGACGGGGCTATGGCTACACCTTC.

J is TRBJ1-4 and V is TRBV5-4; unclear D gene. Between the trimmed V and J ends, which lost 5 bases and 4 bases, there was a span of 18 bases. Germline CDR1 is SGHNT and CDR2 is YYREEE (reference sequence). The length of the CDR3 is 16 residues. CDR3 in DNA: TGTGCCAGCAGTTTGCGGACTCCCGGAAGTAATGAAAAACTGTTTTTT. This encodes CASSLRTPGSNEKLFF.